The 26 T cell receptor beta chains below all came from one sample that was sequenced in a study of T-cell reconstitution after alpha-beta-depleted transplantation in children. TCRbeta library construction was performed incorporating unique molecular identifiers. TCRdb reanalysed the PCR reads using MiXCR and keeps one entry per CDR3 protein. The sample carries approximately 400,000 distinct CDR3 sequences, 9.5% to 13% recorded once. Material: PBMCs from the stem cell graft donor, obtained from the stem cell graft. These receptors all come from a human donor who donated a stem cell graft to a child with acute myeloid leukemia.

This clonotype was counted at least ten times. V usage is TRBV10-3 and J usage is TRBJ2-7, with 11 bases identical to TRBD2. CDR1 and CDR2 from the germline V gene are ENHRY and SYGVKD. This CDR3 is 15 amino acids long. J gave up 0 bases and V 5 bases, and 3 bases lay outside the gene matches. In nucleotides, the CDR3 is TGTGCCATCAGTCGACTAGCGGGGAGCTCCTACGAGCAGTACTTC. It specifies CAISRLAGSSYEQYF.

This chain links TRBV24-1 with TRBJ2-7; 13 bases are a match to TRBD2. The CDR3 runs 19 residues. Per the germline V gene, CDR1 is KGHDR and CDR2 is SFDVKD. V lost 4 bases and J lost 3; bases outside the gene matches: 14. CDR3 sequence: CATSDSGLAGSRGYYEQYF. The CDR3 DNA sequence: TGTGCCACCAGTGACTCGGGACTAGCGGGAAGTCGGGGTTACTACGAGCAGTACTTC.

The J gene is TRBJ2-5, the V gene TRBV6-1; 7 bases agree with TRBD2. There are 17 residues in the CDR3. The germline V gene has CDR1 MNHNS and CDR2 SASEGT. Germline trimming cut 3 bases from V and 0 bases from J; bases unmatched to any gene: 10. CDR3 in amino acids: CASSDVLARGNQETQYF. The CDR3 DNA sequence: TGTGCCAGCAGTGATGTACTAGCGCGAGGGAACCAAGAGACCCAGTACTTC.

V gene TRBV18 combines with J gene TRBJ2-3; D remains ambiguous. The CDR3 has 17 residues. Trimming took off 0 bases at V and 0 bases at J, with 13 bases between the two ends. CDR1 is KGHSH and CDR2 is LQKENI in the germline V gene. The CDR3 DNA reads TGTGCCAGCTCACCACCGTTAACTCACATTAGCACAGATACGCAGTATTTT. Translation gives CASSPPLTHISTDTQYF.

This clonotype was detected ten times or more. Given the absence of the conserved phenylalanine or tryptophan at the CDR3 end, a read error is likely. The DNA is left out, because the CDR3 cannot be placed on it with certainty; the CDR3 is given as TCRdb lists it. V usage is TRBV20-1 and J usage is TRBJ1-1; the table gives TRBD1 as D, unverified against the DNA. Germline CDR1 is DFQATT and CDR2 is SNEGSKA (reference sequence). The CDR3 length is 12 residues, termini included. The CDR3 is CSASRPGGRGGL.

This clonotype was counted between two and nine times. This chain joins TRBV7-2 and TRBJ2-7, with TRBD1 matching over 9 bases. Germline assignment: CDR1 SGHTA and CDR2 FQGNSA. This CDR3 has 16 residues. The V segment lost 5 bases and the J segment 0 bases; nucleotides outside the gene matches: 8. CDR3: CASSPDGTGSSYEQYF. CDR3 coding DNA: TGTGCCAGCAGCCCCGATGGGACAGGGAGCTCCTACGAGCAGTACTTC.

J is TRBJ2-3 and V is TRBV20-1; perhaps TRBD2 as D (6 bases). CDR1 is DFQATT, CDR2 SNEGSKA, per germline (reference sequence). V was cut by 1 base and J by 4 bases, with 12 bases left in between. The CDR3 totals 14 residues. CDR3 residues: CSARGLALADTQYF. The CDR3 coding sequence is TGCAGTGCTAGAGGGCTAGCGCTCGCAGATACGCAGTATTTT.

This clonotype was seen a few times. This chain uses TRBV5-1 with TRBJ2-5, with D possibly being TRBD1 (6 bases). CDR3 length: 15 amino acids. Trimming shortened V by 0 bases and J by 2 bases, and 11 bases separated the two germline ends. The germline gives CDR1 SGHRS, CDR2 YFSETQ. The CDR3 sequence: CASSLELGGQETQYF. Here the CDR3 DNA reads TGCGCCAGCAGCTTGGAGCTAGGGGGTCAAGAGACCCAGTACTTC.

The rearrangement uses TRBV25-1 and TRBJ1-3, with 7 bases lining up with TRBD1. The CDR3 totals 16 residues. Germline V gene lookup returns CDR1 MGHDK and CDR2 SYGVNS. J was trimmed by 4 bases and V by 2 bases; bases with no gene match: 8. The CDR3 coding sequence is TGTGCCAGCAGTGAAGGAGGGGGCGCGGCCGGAAACACCATATATTTT. Protein sequence: CASSEGGGAAGNTIYF. Full variable domain (missing parts from reference TRBV25-1 and TRBJ1-3): EADIYQTPRYLVIGTGKKITLECSQTMGHDKMYWYQQDPGMELHLIHYSYGVNSTEKGDLSSESTVSRIRTEHFPLTLESARPSHTSQYLCASSEGGGAAGNTIYFGEGSWLTVV.

The rearrangement links TRBV7-8 to TRBJ1-6, with 10 bases aligning to TRBD1. This CDR3 comprises 15 residues. The junction had 4 bases not matched to a gene; V was cut back by 1 base and J by 10 bases. CDR1 and CDR2 (germline): SGHVS, FQNEAQ. The CDR3 DNA reads as TGTGCCAGCAGCTTAGGGGACAGGGGCTCATCACCCCTCCACTTT. Translating gives CASSLGDRGSSPLHF.

V is TRBV5-5 and J is TRBJ2-6; D remains ambiguous. This CDR3 comprises 15 residues. From germline, CDR1 is SGHKS and CDR2 YYEKEE (reference sequence). The ends were cut back, 4 bases at V and 1 base at J, with 9 bases in the middle. The CDR3 is CASSPGESGANVLTF. DNA for the CDR3: TGTGCCAGCAGCCCTGGGGAATCTGGGGCCAACGTCCTGACTTTC.

There are many counts of this clonotype. The CDR3 nucleotides read TGTGCCAGCAGCCAAGATTTGGTGACACCGAACTATGGCTACACCTTC. This encodes CASSQDLVTPNYGYTF. The chain carries TRBV4-2 and TRBJ1-2; no reliable D call. Trimming stripped 0 bases from V and 2 bases from J, with 13 bases between. Germline CDR1 LGHNA, CDR2 YNFKEQ. This CDR3 is built from 16 residues.

In its sample, this clonotype was seen a few times. The gene calls are TRBV18 and TRBJ2-6; D possibly uses TRBD1 or TRBD2 (5 bases each). The CDR3 is 16 residues long. Trimming cost V 1 base and J 0 bases, with 7 bases left between them. Germline CDR1 reads KGHSH; CDR2 reads LQKENI. The CDR3 sequence is CASSPQGTSGANVLTF. In nucleotides, the CDR3 is TGTGCCAGCTCACCACAGGGGACCTCTGGGGCCAACGTCCTGACTTTC.

This clonotype was counted a few times. The CDR3 sequence is CASSVEAAAQETQYF. CDR3 sequence (DNA): TGTGCCAGCAGCGTAGAGGCGGCAGCTCAAGAGACCCAGTACTTC. V usage is TRBV9 and J usage is TRBJ2-5; D ambiguous. The length of the CDR3 is 15 residues. Germline assignment: CDR1 SGDLS and CDR2 YYNGEE. Trimming stripped 0 bases from V and 2 bases from J, with 11 bases between.

The rearrangement links TRBV20-1 to TRBJ2-2; D remains ambiguous. V was clipped by 5 bases and J by 4 bases, with 11 bases between them. From germline, CDR1 is DFQATT and CDR2 SNEGSKA (reference sequence). This CDR3 is built from 13 residues. CDR3 residues: CSAPLGTTGELFF. CDR3 in DNA: TGCAGTGCTCCTCTCGGCACCACCGGGGAGCTGTTTTTT.

This clonotype was detected a few times. The gene calls are TRBV12-3 or TRBV12-4 and TRBJ2-1; TRBD2 aligns across 9 bases. There are 16 residues in the CDR3. Trimming at V came to 5 bases and at J to 9 bases, leaving 14 bases not matched to a gene. In DNA form, the CDR3 reads TGTGCCAGCAGTCCCCGGTTAGCGGGAGCTGGCGGTGAGCAGTTCTTC. This gives the protein CASSPRLAGAGGEQFF.

This clonotype was observed a handful of times. This rearrangement joins TRBV12-3 or TRBV12-4 to TRBJ2-1, with TRBD2 matching over 13 bases. The CDR3 covers 17 residues. Losses at the gene ends were 4 bases for V and 7 bases for J; bases not matched to a gene: 10. The DNA for the CDR3 is TGTGCCAGCAGTTCGTGGCCAGGGACTAGCGGGACGAATGAGCAGTTCTTC. This codes for CASSSWPGTSGTNEQFF.

The V call is TRBV29-1, the J call TRBJ2-2, with a tentative D call TRBD1 (5 bases). Germline-derived CDR1 and CDR2 are SQVTM and ANQGSEA. The V end lost 6 bases, the J end lost 4 bases, and 12 bases lay between the germline ends. There are 13 residues in the CDR3. The CDR3 DNA is TGCAGCGTGACAGTAATCCCCACCGGGGAGCTGTTTTTT. As protein: CSVTVIPTGELFF.

A few counts support this clonotype. This CDR3 reads CASSSPPVLYNEQFF. DNA of the CDR3: TGTGCCAGCAGTTCGCCCCCGGTTCTCTACAATGAGCAGTTCTTC. The chain recombines TRBV12-3 or TRBV12-4 with TRBJ2-1, with no clear D. V shed 4 bases and J shed 3 bases, with 13 bases lying between them. The CDR3 has 15 residues.

This clonotype was counted between two and nine times. The chain couples TRBV29-1 to TRBJ1-1, with 8 bases aligning to TRBD1. Unmatched junction bases numbered 7, after V lost 6 bases and J lost 1 base. CDR1 and CDR2 from the germline V gene are SQVTM and ANQGSEA. The CDR3 covers 14 residues. The chain's CDR3 is CSVHRDRSNTEAFF. In DNA form, the CDR3 reads TGCAGCGTACACCGGGACAGGTCGAACACTGAAGCTTTCTTT.

The sample holds a few counts of this clonotype. The chain joins TRBV12-3 or TRBV12-4 to TRBJ2-4, with D unresolved. This CDR3 is 15 amino acids long. V lost 4 bases and J lost 0, with 10 bases in between. CDR3 sequence: CASSYVAVAKNIQYF. CDR3 in DNA: TGTGCCAGCAGTTACGTTGCAGTAGCCAAAAACATTCAGTACTTC.

DNA for the CDR3: TGCGCCAGCAGCCTTATAGCGGGAGGGGATACGCAGTATTTT. This codes for CASSLIAGGDTQYF. The chain has TRBV4-3 and TRBJ2-3, with 11 positions matching TRBD2. The V and J ends lost 4 bases and 6 bases, in that order; junction bases with no gene match: 3. Germline V CDR1 and CDR2: LGHNA, YSLEER. CDR3 length: 14 residues.

The chain carries TRBV6-1 and TRBJ2-7; 15 bases map to TRBD2. Germline loops: CDR1 MNHNS, CDR2 SASEGT. The CDR3 runs to 16 residues. Unmatched junction bases numbered 3, after V lost 5 bases and J lost 1 base. In DNA form, the CDR3 reads TGTGCCAGCAGTCGAGGGACTAGCGGGGGGTCCTACGAGCAGTACGTC. This gives the protein CASSRGTSGGSYEQYV.

The CDR3 loop reads CASSVGGTNNEQFF. CDR3 in DNA: TGTGCCAGCTCCGTAGGCGGGACAAACAATGAGCAGTTCTTC. The V gene is TRBV18, the J gene TRBJ2-1; either TRBD1 or TRBD2 may fit D (6 bases each). With 6 bases removed from V and 5 bases from J, the gap between germline ends came to 14 bases. Germline V gives CDR1 KGHSH, CDR2 LQKENI. This CDR3 has 14 residues.

Only a few counts were recorded for this clonotype. V gene TRBV6-1 combines with J gene TRBJ2-1, with 11 bases aligning to TRBD1. Per the germline V gene, CDR1 is MNHNS and CDR2 is SASEGT. The CDR3 totals 19 residues. V lost 7 bases and J lost 11; bases outside the gene matches: 25. The CDR3 DNA is TGTGCCAGCACTCCCCCATCGAGACAAACTAGGACAGGGGGCGCCCAGCAGTTCTTC. It codes for CASTPPSRQTRTGGAQQFF.

A remark on this clonotype: A read error may account for a junction end that differs from germline. This sequence joins TRBV7-2 and TRBJ2-4, with 9 bases lining up with TRBD1. The CDR3 runs to 14 residues. The germline CDR1 and CDR2 sequences are SGHTA and FQGNSA. The CDR3 bases are TGTGCCAGCAGCTCCCGGGACAGGGAAAACAGTCAGTACTTC. This gives the protein CASSSRDRENSQYF.